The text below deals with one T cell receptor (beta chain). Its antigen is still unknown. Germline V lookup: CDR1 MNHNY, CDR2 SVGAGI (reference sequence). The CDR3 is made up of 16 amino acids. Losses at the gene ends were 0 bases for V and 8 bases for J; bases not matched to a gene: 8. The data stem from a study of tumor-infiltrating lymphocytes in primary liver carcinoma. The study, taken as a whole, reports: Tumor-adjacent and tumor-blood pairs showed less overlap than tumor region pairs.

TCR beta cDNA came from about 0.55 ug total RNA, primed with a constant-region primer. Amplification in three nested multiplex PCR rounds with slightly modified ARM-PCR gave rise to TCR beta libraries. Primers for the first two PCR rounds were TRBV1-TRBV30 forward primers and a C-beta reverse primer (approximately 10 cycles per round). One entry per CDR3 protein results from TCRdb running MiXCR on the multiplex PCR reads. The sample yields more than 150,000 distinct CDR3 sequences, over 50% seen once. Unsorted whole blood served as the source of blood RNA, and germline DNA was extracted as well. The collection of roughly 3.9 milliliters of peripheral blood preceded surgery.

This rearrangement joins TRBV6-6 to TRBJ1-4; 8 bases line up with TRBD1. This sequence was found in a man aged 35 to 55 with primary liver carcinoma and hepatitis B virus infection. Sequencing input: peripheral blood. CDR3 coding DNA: TGTGCCAGCAGTTACTCGGGACAGGCCAAGACGGAAAAACTGTTTTTT. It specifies CASSYSGQAKTEKLFF.